Shown below are 30 T cell receptor beta chains from a single sample sequenced in a study of T-cell memory formation after mild COVID-19. TCRdb re-derived calls from the 5' RACE reads in MiXCR, one entry per CDR3 protein. The sample has about 610,000 distinct CDR3 sequences, 17% seen once. The sample taken for sequencing was PBMCs or a T cell subset sorted from them (not recorded which). All receptors come from an adult woman who had mild COVID-19 (a few samples of this study predate the infection). Cell type and time point are not known.

V gene TRBV2 combines with J gene TRBJ2-7; 9 bases map to TRBD1. The germline CDR1 and CDR2 sequences are SNHLY and FYNNEI. After removal of 6 bases from V and 2 bases from J, the junction contained 5 bases not matched to a gene. The CDR3 is 14 amino acids. The CDR3 here is CASRRTGVPYEQYF. CDR3 bases: TGTGCCAGCAGACGGACAGGGGTCCCCTACGAGCAGTACTTC.

This clonotype was seen only a few times. This chain uses TRBV4-2 with TRBJ2-7; TRBD2 is a possible D gene (6 bases). V was pared by 0 bases and J by 3 bases, with 15 bases between. CDR1 LGHNA and CDR2 YNFKEQ come from the germline V gene. This CDR3 contains 16 residues. The CDR3 loop reads CASSQDGTRGSYEQYF. DNA for the CDR3: TGTGCCAGCAGCCAAGACGGGACTCGAGGCAGCTACGAGCAGTACTTC.

The gene calls are TRBV5-1 and TRBJ1-1; D uncertain. V lost 5 bases and J 0 bases, leaving 14 bases between the germline ends. The CDR3 consists of 15 residues. Germline lookup yields CDR1 SGHRS and CDR2 YFSETQ. The CDR3 nucleotides read TGCGCCAGCAGGGACCGTAGTTCGCTGAACACTGAAGCTTTCTTT. Amino acids: CASRDRSSLNTEAFF.

V usage is TRBV30 and J usage is TRBJ2-1, with D hard to call. CDR1 is GTSNPN, CDR2 SVGIG, per germline (reference sequence). The V end was cut by 3 bases, the J end by 2 bases, with 11 bases between. The CDR3 spans 14 residues. In DNA, the CDR3 is TGTGCCTGGAGCCCCGACACGACCTACAATGAGCAGTTCTTC. It translates to CAWSPDTTYNEQFF. The whole variable domain, remainder taken from reference TRBV30 and TRBJ2-1, is SQTIHQWPATLVQPVGSPLSLECTVEGTSNPNLYWYRQAAGRGLQLLFYSVGIGQISSEVPQNLSASRPQDRQFILSSKKLLLSDSGFYLCAWSPDTTYNEQFFGPGTRLTVL.

The sample holds a few counts of this clonotype. The chain recombines TRBV6-2 or TRBV6-3 with TRBJ2-1; possibly TRBD1 for D (6 bases). Germline V gene sequence: CDR1 MNHEY, CDR2 SVGEGT. The CDR3 sequence is 13 residues long. Deletions cut 5 bases from V and 6 bases from J, with 11 bases between. The DNA for the CDR3 is TGTGCCAGCAGTCGACAGGATGTCAATGAGCAGTTCTTC. It codes for CASSRQDVNEQFF.

The chain uses TRBV5-1 and TRBJ2-2, with TRBD1 identical over 7 bases. The CDR3 is 15 amino acids. Germline CDR1 reads SGHRS; CDR2 reads YFSETQ. Trimming took 4 bases from V and 2 from J; bases not matched to a gene: 5. The CDR3 nucleotides are TGCGCCAGCAGCGTGAGGGACAGAAACACCGGGGAGCTGTTTTTT. As protein: CASSVRDRNTGELFF.

This clonotype appeared many times. The chain couples TRBV7-3 to TRBJ1-1, with a possible D match to TRBD1 (5 bases). Germline V gives CDR1 SGHTA, CDR2 FQGTGA. The CDR3 is 16 residues long. Deletions cut 1 base from V and 4 bases from J, with 16 bases between. The CDR3 here is CASSLNVGGASTEAFF. CDR3 DNA: TGTGCCAGCAGCTTAAACGTTGGAGGGGCTTCCACTGAAGCTTTCTTT.

This clonotype occurred a few times. The chain is built from TRBV30 and TRBJ2-2; unclear D gene. V dropped 5 bases and J dropped 1 base, with 11 bases sitting between them. Looked up from germline, CDR1 is GTSNPN and CDR2 is SVGIG (reference sequence). This CDR3 spans 14 amino acids. The CDR3 nucleotides are TGTGCCTGGGACCTTGTACAGAACACCGGGGAGCTGTTTTTT. It is translated as CAWDLVQNTGELFF. The full variable domain, completed using reference TRBV30 and TRBJ2-2, is SQTIHQWPATLVQPVGSPLSLECTVEGTSNPNLYWYRQAAGRGLQLLFYSVGIGQISSEVPQNLSASRPQDRQFILSSKKLLLSDSGFYLCAWDLVQNTGELFFGEGSRLTVL.

The gene calls are TRBV6-2 or TRBV6-3 and TRBJ2-7; weak D call: TRBD2 (5 bases). Germline V gene lookup returns CDR1 MNHEY and CDR2 SVGEGT. Trimming cost V 8 bases and J 4 bases, with 12 bases left between them. The CDR3 is 12 residues long. This CDR3 reads CASGPRGYEQYF. The CDR3 DNA follows: TGTGCCAGCGGACCACGAGGGTACGAGCAGTACTTC.

This clonotype was seen only a few times. The CDR3 protein is CASSSSGTTYNEQFF. The CDR3 coding sequence is TGTGCCAGCAGCTCCTCCGGGACTACTTACAATGAGCAGTTCTTC. V is TRBV7-2 and J is TRBJ2-1, with 7 nucleotides matching TRBD2. Losses at the gene ends were 4 bases for V and 4 bases for J; bases not matched to a gene: 7. The CDR3 has 15 residues. The germline V gene has CDR1 SGHTA and CDR2 FQGNSA.

This clonotype was detected only a few times. This sequence joins TRBV7-9 and TRBJ2-1; D is perhaps TRBD1 or TRBD2 (6 bases each). Germline assignment: CDR1 SEHNR and CDR2 FQNEAQ (reference sequence). The V and J ends lost 0 bases and 7 bases respectively, with 13 bases between them. The CDR3 sequence is 15 residues long. Here the CDR3 DNA reads TGTGCCAGCAGCTTAGCGATAGGGGGGCGGAATGAGCAGTTCTTC. Protein sequence: CASSLAIGGRNEQFF.

The chain carries TRBV15 and TRBJ2-3, with D unresolved. Germline V CDR1 and CDR2: LNHNV, YYDKDF (reference sequence). V lost 2 bases to trimming and J lost 0 bases, with 24 bases between them. The CDR3 is 20 residues long. Here the CDR3 reads CATSRRAYVTHTDSTDTQYF. The CDR3 DNA sequence: TGTGCCACCAGCAGAAGGGCCTACGTAACCCATACCGATAGCACAGATACGCAGTATTTT.

This clonotype has a single count. The chain employs TRBV29-1 and TRBJ1-2; D is perhaps TRBD1 (6 bases). V was cut by 7 bases and J by 5 bases, with 11 bases left in between. Looked up from germline, CDR1 is SQVTM and CDR2 is ANQGSEA. The CDR3 runs 11 residues. The CDR3: CSGWDTYGYTF. The CDR3 bases are TGCAGCGGGTGGGACACGTATGGCTACACCTTC.

This clonotype appeared a few times. The rearrangement joins TRBV27 to TRBJ1-2, with D maybe TRBD1 (6 bases). V was clipped by 8 bases and J by 8 bases, with 12 bases between them. The CDR3 contains 11 residues. The germline V gene has CDR1 MNHEY and CDR2 SMNVEV (reference sequence). The CDR3 here is CASGGALGYTF. The DNA of the CDR3 is TGTGCCAGCGGGGGGGCCCTGGGCTACACCTTC.

There are a few counts of this clonotype. The chain recombines TRBV5-5 with TRBJ1-3, with TRBD1 matching over 10 bases. V trimming: 3 bases; J trimming: 3 bases; junction bases outside the gene matches: 3. The germline V gene has CDR1 SGHKS and CDR2 YYEKEE (reference sequence). This CDR3 comprises 15 residues. The CDR3 sequence is CASSWGQGNGNTIYF. For the CDR3, the DNA is TGTGCCAGCAGCTGGGGACAGGGGAATGGAAACACCATATATTTT.

This clonotype was seen a single time. CDR3 nucleotides: TGTGCCACCAGCAGGACCTACAATGAGCAGTTCTTC. Protein product: CATSRTYNEQFF. The chain recombines TRBV24-1 with TRBJ2-1; D is unresolved. The CDR3 is made up of 12 amino acids. Trimming removed 7 bases from V and 2 bases from J, with 5 bases in between. Germline CDR1 and CDR2: KGHDR and SFDVKD.

The rearrangement joins TRBV11-2 to TRBJ1-2; D is ambiguous. CDR3 length: 15 residues. V was clipped by 3 bases and J by 3 bases, with 14 bases between them. Germline CDR1 and CDR2: SGHAT and FQNNGV. As DNA, the CDR3 is TGTGCCAGCAGCTTCGGATCAGCCACCGACTATGGCTACACCTTC. Translating it yields CASSFGSATDYGYTF.

The rearrangement links TRBV7-3 to TRBJ2-5; tentative D call: TRBD2 (5 bases). The CDR3 is 17 amino acids. Germline V gives CDR1 SGHTA, CDR2 FQGTGA. Trimming shortened V by 1 base and J by 5 bases, and 20 bases separated the two germline ends. CDR3 in DNA: TGTGCCAGCAGCTTAAATGGACGGACTCTCACGGGGGAGACCCAGTACTTC. Its protein product is CASSLNGRTLTGETQYF.

This chain connects TRBV5-6 to TRBJ1-5; maybe TRBD1 (6 bases). This CDR3 is built from 16 residues. V was cut by 0 bases and J by 4 bases, with 14 bases left in between. CDR1 is SGHDT, CDR2 YYEEEE, per germline. This chain's CDR3 is CASSLAGARLNQPQHF. The CDR3 nucleotides are TGTGCCAGCAGCTTGGCGGGGGCGAGGTTAAATCAGCCCCAGCATTTT.

The chain employs TRBV7-9 and TRBJ1-2; D is unclear. The germline V and J ends were trimmed by 3 bases and 2 bases, with 13 bases remaining between them. The length of the CDR3 is 15 residues. Germline loops: CDR1 SEHNR, CDR2 FQNEAQ (reference sequence). This CDR3 reads CASSFSSRINYGYTF. CDR3 bases: TGTGCCAGCAGCTTTTCTTCGCGGATAAACTATGGCTACACCTTC.

V is TRBV7-9 and J is TRBJ2-5; D may match TRBD1 or TRBD2 (5 bases each). This CDR3 region has 15 residues. V was clipped by 4 bases and J by 4 bases, with 16 bases between them. Germline CDR1 and CDR2: SEHNR and FQNEAQ (reference sequence). In DNA form, the CDR3 reads TGTGCCAGCAGCTCCACGAGGGCAGGGCGAGAGACCCAGTACTTC. This gives the protein CASSSTRAGRETQYF. Full variable domain (rest looked up from reference TRBV7-9 and TRBJ2-5): DTGVSQNPRHKITKRGQNVTFRCDPISEHNRLYWYRQTLGQGPEFLTYFQNEAQLEKSRLLSDRFSAERPKGSFSTLEIQRTEQGDSAMYLCASSSTRAGRETQYFGPGTRLLVL.

This clonotype has only a few counts. V is TRBV24-1 and J is TRBJ1-2; D is unresolved. CDR3 length: 12 amino acids. Germline CDR1 KGHDR, CDR2 SFDVKD. Trimming took off 0 bases at V and 6 bases at J, with 4 bases between the two ends. The CDR3 loop reads CATSDLTDGYTF. The CDR3 DNA is TGTGCCACCAGTGATTTGACGGATGGCTACACCTTC.

This clonotype appeared a few times. The chain is built from TRBV27 and TRBJ2-5; 10 positions match TRBD2. This CDR3 has 12 amino acids. V was clipped by 8 bases and J by 9 bases; unmatched bases: 6. Germline V CDR1 and CDR2: MNHEY, SMNVEV (reference sequence). The DNA for the CDR3 is TGTGCCAGCGGACTAGCGGAGGGCTCCCAGTACTTC. Translation gives CASGLAEGSQYF.

This clonotype turned up a few times. This chain connects TRBV29-1 to TRBJ1-2; D not certain. The V and J ends lost 5 bases and 4 bases respectively, with 8 bases between them. CDR3 length: 11 amino acids. In germline, CDR1 is SQVTM, CDR2 ANQGSEA. DNA for the CDR3: TGCAGCGTTTACGTCCTCTATGGCTACACCTTC. It translates to CSVYVLYGYTF.

This clonotype has more than one count but fewer than ten. The chain uses TRBV6-1 and TRBJ1-2; 9 nucleotides match TRBD1. Germline lookup yields CDR1 MNHNS and CDR2 SASEGT. The CDR3 has 16 residues. V was clipped by 1 base and J by 4 bases; unmatched bases: 7. CDR3: CASSEVGTGSFYGYTF. CDR3 DNA: TGTGCCAGCAGTGAAGTCGGGACAGGGTCGTTCTATGGCTACACCTTC.

The chain uses TRBV10-3 and TRBJ2-7, with D tentatively TRBD1 (5 bases). V lost 7 bases and J 7 bases, leaving 14 bases between the germline ends. CDR3 length equals 12 residues. Germline V gene data show CDR1 as ENHRY and CDR2 as SYGVKD. The CDR3 region has the DNA TGTGCCATCAATGAAGGGGCTAGGGAGCAGTACTTC. Translating it yields CAINEGAREQYF.

This sequence joins TRBV7-6 and TRBJ2-7; D not certain. CDR1 and CDR2 from the germline V gene are SGHVS and FNYEAQ. Between the trimmed V and J ends, which lost 1 base and 2 bases, there was a span of 12 bases. The CDR3 runs 15 residues. The CDR3 DNA is TGTGCCAGCAGCTTAGGGGCAGCCGAAACCTACGAGCAGTACTTC. This gives the protein CASSLGAAETYEQYF.

This clonotype appeared a few times. CDR3: CASSFDPDEQFF. CDR3 coding DNA: TGTGCCAGCAGCTTTGACCCGGATGAGCAGTTCTTC. V is TRBV7-9 and J is TRBJ2-1; no reliable D call. Germline CDR1 reads SEHNR; CDR2 reads FQNEAQ (reference sequence). The CDR3 is 12 amino acids. V was clipped by 3 bases and J by 8 bases, with 8 bases between them. Filled out from reference TRBV7-9 and TRBJ2-1, the complete variable domain reads DTGVSQNPRHKITKRGQNVTFRCDPISEHNRLYWYRQTLGQGPEFLTYFQNEAQLEKSRLLSDRFSAERPKGSFSTLEIQRTEQGDSAMYLCASSFDPDEQFFGPGTRLTVL.

This sequence joins TRBV5-1 and TRBJ1-2; maybe TRBD1 (5 bases). Trimming removed 0 bases at V and 10 bases at J, with 19 bases between. Germline V gene data show CDR1 as SGHRS and CDR2 as YFSETQ. The CDR3 covers 15 residues. The CDR3 loop is CASSLDSFTGGTYTF. CDR3 nucleotides: TGCGCCAGCAGCTTGGATAGTTTCACGGGGGGGACCTACACCTTC.

V and J are TRBV4-2 and TRBJ2-3; no clear D. CDR1 LGHNA and CDR2 YNFKEQ come from the germline V gene. V was trimmed by 4 bases and J by 2 bases, leaving 7 bases between them. CDR3 length equals 13 residues. CDR3 sequence: CASSPRPTDTQYF. The CDR3 DNA reads TGTGCCAGCAGCCCCCGGCCCACAGATACGCAGTATTTT.